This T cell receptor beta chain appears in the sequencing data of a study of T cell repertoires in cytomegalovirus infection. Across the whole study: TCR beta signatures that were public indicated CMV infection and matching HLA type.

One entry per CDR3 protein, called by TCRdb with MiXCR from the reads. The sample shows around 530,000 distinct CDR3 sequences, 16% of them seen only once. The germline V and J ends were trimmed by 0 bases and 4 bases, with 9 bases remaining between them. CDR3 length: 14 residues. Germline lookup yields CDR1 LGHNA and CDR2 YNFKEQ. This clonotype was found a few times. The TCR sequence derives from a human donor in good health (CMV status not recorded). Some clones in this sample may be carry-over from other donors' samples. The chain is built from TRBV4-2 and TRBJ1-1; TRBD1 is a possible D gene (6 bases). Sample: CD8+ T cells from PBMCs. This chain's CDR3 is CASSQETQGTEAFF. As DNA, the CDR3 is TGTGCCAGCAGCCAAGAGACACAGGGCACTGAAGCTTTCTTT.